This T cell receptor beta chain was observed in a study of T cells after yellow fever vaccination. Researchers made TCR cDNA using 5'RACE template switching, and this step added a universal primer site and UMIs. Via MiXCR, TCRdb re-called the 5' RACE reads, giving one row per CDR3 protein. The repertoire has 450,000 to 650,000 distinct CDR3 sequences, about 13% of them found once; the top ten carry around 15%. General study findings and limits: Primary-vaccination clones mostly resurfaced post-booster (approximately 96% CD4, roughly 90% CD8).

This clonotype was recorded a few times. Its matching antigen is unknown. This receptor was identified in a man aged 25 to 40 who received the YFV17D yellow fever vaccine. The specimen was PBMCs, collected on the day of the yellow fever booster vaccination.

This CDR3 reads CASRPTGYEQYF. CDR3 nucleotides: TGTGCCAGCAGGCCGACAGGCTACGAGCAGTACTTC. J is TRBJ2-7 and V is TRBV12-3 or TRBV12-4; possible D gene TRBD1, 6 bases. V dropped 6 bases and J dropped 3 bases, with 9 bases sitting between them. CDR3 length: 12 residues.